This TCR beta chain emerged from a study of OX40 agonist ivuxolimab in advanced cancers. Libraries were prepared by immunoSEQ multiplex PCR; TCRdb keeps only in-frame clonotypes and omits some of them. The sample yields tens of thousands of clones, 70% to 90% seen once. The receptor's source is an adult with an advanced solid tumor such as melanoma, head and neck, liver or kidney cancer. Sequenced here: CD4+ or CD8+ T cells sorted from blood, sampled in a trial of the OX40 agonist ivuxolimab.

The CDR3 sequence is CASSEAARRNTIYF. CDR3 bases: TGTGCCAGCAGTGAAGCGGCCAGGAGAAACACCATATATTTT. This chain joins TRBV2 and TRBJ1-3; D is ambiguous. Trimming cost V 0 bases and J 5 bases, with 8 bases left between them. The CDR3 consists of 14 residues. CDR1 is SNHLY, CDR2 FYNNEI, per germline.